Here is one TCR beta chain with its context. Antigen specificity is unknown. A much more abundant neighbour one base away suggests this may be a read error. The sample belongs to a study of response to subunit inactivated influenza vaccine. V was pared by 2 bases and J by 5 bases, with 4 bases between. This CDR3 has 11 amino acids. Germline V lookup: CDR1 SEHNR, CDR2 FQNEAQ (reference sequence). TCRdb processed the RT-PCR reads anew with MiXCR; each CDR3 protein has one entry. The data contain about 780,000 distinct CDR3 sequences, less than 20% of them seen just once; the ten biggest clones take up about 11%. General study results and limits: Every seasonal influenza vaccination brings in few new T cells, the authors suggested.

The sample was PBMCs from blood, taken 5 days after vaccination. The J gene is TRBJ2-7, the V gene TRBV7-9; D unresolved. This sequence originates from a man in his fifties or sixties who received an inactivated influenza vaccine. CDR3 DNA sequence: TGTGCCAGCAGCTTATGGGACGAGCAGTACTTC. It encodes CASSLWDEQYF.